This TCR beta chain was recovered during a study of OX40 agonist ivuxolimab in advanced cancers. This clone has a single count. The data were produced by immunoSEQ multiplex PCR, yet TCRdb's version contains in-frame clones alone and is incomplete. This table holds about 84,000 clones, about 92% found once. Germline V gene lookup returns CDR1 SGHRS and CDR2 YFSETQ. The CDR3 totals 17 residues. The V segment lost 2 bases and the J segment 6 bases; nucleotides outside the gene matches: 16. This clonotype originated in an adult with an advanced solid tumor such as melanoma, head and neck, liver or kidney cancer. The sample consisted of CD4+ or CD8+ T cells sorted from blood, taken in a trial of the OX40 agonist ivuxolimab. The rearrangement uses TRBV5-1 and TRBJ1-2, with TRBD1 identical over 7 bases. DNA for the CDR3: TGCGCCAGCAGCTTCGGTCTCTTGGCCGACAGGGCGAATGGCTACACCTTC. Protein: CASSFGLLADRANGYTF. The entire variable domain, with the rest obtained from reference TRBV5-1 and TRBJ1-2, is as follows: KAGVTQTPRYLIKTRGQQVTLSCSPISGHRSVSWYQQTPGQGLQFLFEYFSETQRNKGNFPGRFSGRQFSNSRSEMNVSTLELGDSALYLCASSFGLLADRANGYTFGSGTRLTVV.